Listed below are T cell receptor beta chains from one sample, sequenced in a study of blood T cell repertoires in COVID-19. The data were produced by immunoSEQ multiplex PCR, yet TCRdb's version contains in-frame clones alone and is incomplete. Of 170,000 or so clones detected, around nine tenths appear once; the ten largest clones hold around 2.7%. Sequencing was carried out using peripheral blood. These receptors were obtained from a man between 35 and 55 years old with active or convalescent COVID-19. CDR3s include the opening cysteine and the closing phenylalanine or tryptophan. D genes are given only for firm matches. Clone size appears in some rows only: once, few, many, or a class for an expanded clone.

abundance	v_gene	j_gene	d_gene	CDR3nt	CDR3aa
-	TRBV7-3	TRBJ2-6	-	TGTGCCAGCAGCTGGCCACAGGGTACACAATCTGGGGCCAACGTCCTGACTTTC	CASSWPQGTQSGANVLTF
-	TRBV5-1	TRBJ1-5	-	TGCGCCAGCAGCTTGGAGGGGTTATTCCAGCCCCAGCATTTT	CASSLEGLFQPQHF
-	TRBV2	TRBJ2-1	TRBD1	TGTGCCAGCAGTGAGGGGACAGGGTACAATGAGCAGTTCTTC	CASSEGTGYNEQFF
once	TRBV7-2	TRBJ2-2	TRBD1	TGTGCCAGCAGCCCGGGACAGATAAACACCGGGGAGCTGTTTTTT	CASSPGQINTGELFF
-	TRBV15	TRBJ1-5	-	TGTGCCACCAGCAGGACACGAAATAGCAATCAGCCCCAGCATTTT	CATSRTRNSNQPQHF
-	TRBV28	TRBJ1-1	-	TGTGCCAGCAGTTCAGGCAGTCCCTTGAACACTGAAGCTTTCTTT	CASSSGSPLNTEAFF
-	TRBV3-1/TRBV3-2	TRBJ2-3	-	TGTGCCAGCAGCCAGGGTGGGGGCCTAACTAGCACAGATACGCAGTATTTT	CASSQGGGLTSTDTQYF
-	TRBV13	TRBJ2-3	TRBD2	TGTGCCAGCAGCCAAATGTCCCTAGCGGGCACAGATACGCAGTATTTT	CASSQMSLAGTDTQYF
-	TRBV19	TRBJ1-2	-	TGTGCCAGTAGCCTCTCCGGCGGGGCCTATGGCTACACCTTC	CASSLSGGAYGYTF
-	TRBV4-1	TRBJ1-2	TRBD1	TGCGCCAGCAGCCAAGATTGGCAGGGGGCCCAGGGCTACACCTTC	CASSQDWQGAQGYTF
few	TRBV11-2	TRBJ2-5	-	TGTGCCAGCAGCCGGTGGATGGGCGAGACCCAGTACTTC	CASSRWMGETQYF
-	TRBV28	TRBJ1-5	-	TGTGCCAGCACCCCCAGGACACGGACATGGCCCCAGCATTTT	CASTPRTRTWPQHF
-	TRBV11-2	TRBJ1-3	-	TGTGCCAGCAGCTTCATGGGGCTCTCTGGAAACACCATATATTTT	CASSFMGLSGNTIYF
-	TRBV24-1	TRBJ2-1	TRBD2	TGTGCCACCAGTGGTGCGTCAGCGGGGGGGCTTTGGAATGAGCAGTTCTTC	CATSGASAGGLWNEQFF
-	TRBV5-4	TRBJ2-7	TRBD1	TGTGCCAGCAGCTTGGGGACAGGGGGCTCGGGGGAGCAGTACTTC	CASSLGTGGSGEQYF
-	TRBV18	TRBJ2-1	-	TGTGCCAGCTCACGAAGCGCGGTCCGCAATGAGCAGTTCTTC	CASSRSAVRNEQFF
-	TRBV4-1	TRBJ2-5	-	TGCGCCAGCAGCCACGAAAGTCAGGGGGGCCAAGAGACCCAGTACTTC	CASSHESQGGQETQYF
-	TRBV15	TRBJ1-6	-	TGTGCCACCAGCAGAGATCGGACTCCTAATTCACCCCTCCACTTT	CATSRDRTPNSPLHF
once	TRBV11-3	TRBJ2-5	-	TGTGCCAGCAGCACGGGACATCGCCAAGAGACCCAGTACTTC	CASSTGHRQETQYF
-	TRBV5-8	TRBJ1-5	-	TGTGCCAGCAGCTTGGGGGATAGCAGGGTTCAGCCCCAGCATTTT	CASSLGDSRVQPQHF
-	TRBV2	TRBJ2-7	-	TGTGCCAGTACGGACAGTGCCAAATGGGACGAGCAGTACTTC	CASTDSAKWDEQYF
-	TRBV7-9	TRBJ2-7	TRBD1	TGTGCCAGCAGCCGGGACAGGGGGAAGTACTTC	CASSRDRGKYF
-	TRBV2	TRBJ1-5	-	TGTGCCACCGGACAGTATAGCAATCAGCCCCAGCATTTT	CATGQYSNQPQHF
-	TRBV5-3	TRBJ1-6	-	TGTGCCAGAAGCTTGGTATGCCCGGGACTCCCGAATTCACCCCTCCACTTT	CARSLVCPGLPNSPLHF
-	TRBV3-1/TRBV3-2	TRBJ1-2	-	TGTGCCAGCAGCCAAGTCCCTTGGAGATGGACCTTC	CASSQVPWRWTF
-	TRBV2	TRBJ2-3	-	TGTGCCAGCAGCCCGAGATTCCGCACAGATACGCAGTATTTT	CASSPRFRTDTQYF
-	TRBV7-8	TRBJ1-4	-	TGTGCCAGCAGCTTATTTCGGGGGGATCGGGGTGAAAAACTGTTTTTT	CASSLFRGDRGEKLFF